The 3 T cell receptor beta chains in this list originate from one sample, sequenced in a study of Ad26.COV2.S vaccination and SARS-CoV-2 variants. Repertoires were generated with immunoSEQ multiplex PCR, while TCRdb's copy carries only in-frame clones and drops some. Here the sample spans roughly 700,000 clones, around 90% being singletons. Treatment here: some 20 received Ad26.COV2.S at low or high dose, single or two shots; several received placebo; per-sample allocation not given. Sampling happened 63 days after the first vaccine or placebo injection. Sequenced material: peripheral blood, taken in a trial of Ad26.COV2.S vaccine versus placebo. These TCRs come from a person between 18 and 65 years old who received the Ad26.COV2.S COVID-19 vaccine or a placebo.

V is TRBV18 and J is TRBJ1-2, with D perhaps TRBD1 (5 bases). Per the germline V gene, CDR1 is KGHSH and CDR2 is LQKENI. The CDR3 loop spans 14 amino acids. Deletions cut 6 bases from V and 4 bases from J, with 15 bases between. CDR3 nucleotides: TGTGCCAGCTCCGGGACTGGGGACGGCTATGGCTACACCTTC. This gives the protein CASSGTGDGYGYTF.

This chain connects TRBV24-1 to TRBJ2-5, with 8 bases matching TRBD2. Germline CDR1 reads KGHDR; CDR2 reads SFDVKD. The CDR3 has 16 residues. V was pared by 3 bases and J by 7 bases, with 12 bases of the junction left unmatched. The CDR3 spells CATSDATGTRAGTQYF. The CDR3 DNA reads as TGTGCCACCAGTGATGCAACCGGGACTAGGGCGGGGACCCAGTACTTC.

V is TRBV7-2 and J is TRBJ1-2, with a weak D call TRBD1 (5 bases). Trimming removed 7 bases at V and 4 bases at J, with 25 bases between. From germline, CDR1 is SGHTA and CDR2 FQGNSA. This CDR3 is 17 amino acids long. The CDR3 DNA follows: TGTGCCAGCATCTTGGGAGTAGGGGAATTATCACCCTATGGCTACACCTTC. It translates to CASILGVGELSPYGYTF.